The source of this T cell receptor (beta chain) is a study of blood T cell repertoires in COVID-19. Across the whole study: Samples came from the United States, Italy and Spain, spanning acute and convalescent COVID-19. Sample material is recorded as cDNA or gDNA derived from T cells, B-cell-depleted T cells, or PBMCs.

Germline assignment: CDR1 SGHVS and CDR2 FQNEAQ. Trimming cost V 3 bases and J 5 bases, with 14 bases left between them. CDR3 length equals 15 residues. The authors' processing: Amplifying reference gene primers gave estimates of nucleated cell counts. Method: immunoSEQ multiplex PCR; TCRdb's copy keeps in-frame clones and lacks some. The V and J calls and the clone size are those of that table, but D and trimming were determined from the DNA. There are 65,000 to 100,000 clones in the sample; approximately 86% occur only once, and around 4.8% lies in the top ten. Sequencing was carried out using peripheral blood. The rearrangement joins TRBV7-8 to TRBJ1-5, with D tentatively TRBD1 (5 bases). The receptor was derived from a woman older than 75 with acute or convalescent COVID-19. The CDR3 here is CASSLGGTTHQPQHF. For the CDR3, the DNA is TGTGCCAGCAGCTTGGGCGGGACTACTCATCAGCCCCAGCATTTT.